This T cell receptor (beta chain) derives from a study of T-cell memory formation after mild COVID-19. With V trimmed by 1 base and J by 5 bases, 10 bases remained unmatched. The CDR3 has 17 amino acids. Per the germline V gene, CDR1 is SGHRS and CDR2 is YFSETQ. TCRdb processed the 5' RACE reads anew with MiXCR; each CDR3 protein has one entry. The sample consists of around 300,000 distinct CDR3 sequences, roughly an eighth of them appearing once. This rearrangement joins TRBV5-1 to TRBJ1-4; 8 bases are a match to TRBD1. The sequencing sample was made of PBMCs or a T cell subset sorted from them (not recorded which). This receptor was identified in a young man who had mild COVID-19 (a few samples of this study predate the infection). Cell type and time point are not known. CDR3 sequence (DNA): TGCGCCAGCAGCTTGCATCCAGGGGGCGCGTTGAATGAAAAACTGTTTTTT. This translates into CASSLHPGGALNEKLFF.